These 6 T cell receptor beta chains share one sample of origin, sequenced in a study of T cell repertoires in cytomegalovirus infection. For these receptors, no antigen is known. TCRdb re-called the reads through MiXCR, storing one row per CDR3 protein. Among approximately 910,000 distinct CDR3 sequences listed, approximately 31% were seen once. This material consisted of cultured CD8+ T cells from PBMCs, taken from culture after CMV antigen stimulation. These receptors were collected from a human donor in good health (CMV status not recorded). Some clones in this sample may be carry-over from other donors' samples.

The chain links TRBV27 to TRBJ1-2; D is possibly TRBD1 (5 bases). Germline CDR1 and CDR2: MNHEY and SMNVEV (reference sequence). This CDR3 is 13 amino acids long. Trimming shortened V by 4 bases and J by 8 bases, and 14 bases separated the two germline ends. Here the CDR3 DNA reads TGTGCCAGCAGTTATACCGGGGGATCAGGCTACACCTTC. This sequence encodes CASSYTGGSGYTF.

This clonotype has just a few counts. The DNA of the CDR3 is TGTGCCAGCAGGTGGCGGGGGAATGAGCAGTTCTTC. It encodes CASRWRGNEQFF. This chain links TRBV7-9 with TRBJ2-1; 7 bases fit TRBD2. The CDR3 consists of 12 residues. Germline CDR1 is SEHNR and CDR2 is FQNEAQ (reference sequence). Losses at the gene ends were 6 bases for V and 7 bases for J; bases not matched to a gene: 3.

With regard to this clonotype: A read error may be the cause here, since a much bigger clone is one base away. The missing conserved phenylalanine or tryptophan at the end of this CDR3 makes a read error likely. The V and J genes are TRBV7-8 and TRBJ1-4; 11 nucleotides line up with TRBD1. Germline CDR1 and CDR2: SGHVS and FQNEAQ. The CDR3 covers 15 residues. The junction had 6 bases not matched to a gene; V was cut back by 6 bases and J by 6 bases. CDR3 in amino acids: CASSTPGQGDEKLFI. CDR3 sequence (DNA): TGTGCCAGCAGTACCCCGGGACAGGGGGATGAAAAACTGTTTATT.

The chain combines TRBV12-3 or TRBV12-4 with TRBJ2-5; D gene ambiguous. V lost 2 bases to trimming and J lost 6 bases, with 13 bases between them. The CDR3 length is 14 residues. CDR3 residues: CASSLNVYKKTQYF. The CDR3 nucleotides are TGTGCCAGCAGTTTAAACGTGTACAAGAAGACCCAGTACTTC.

This clonotype appeared a few times. The chain is built from TRBV20-1 and TRBJ2-7; perhaps TRBD2 as D (6 bases). CDR3 length: 13 amino acids. CDR1 is DFQATT, CDR2 SNEGSKA, per germline (reference sequence). Trimming cost V 5 bases and J 0 bases, with 11 bases left between them. CDR3 protein: CSAGAGHSYEQYF. As DNA, the CDR3 is TGCAGTGCTGGAGCGGGCCACTCCTACGAGCAGTACTTC.

Written as DNA, the CDR3 is TGTGCCAGCAGCCTTAGGACTAGCGCACGCACAGATACGCAGTATTTT. Amino acid sequence: CASSLRTSARTDTQYF. The rearrangement joins TRBV7-6 to TRBJ2-3, with 9 positions matching TRBD2. The V gene's germline CDR1 is SGHVS and CDR2 FNYEAQ. V lost 5 bases and J lost 1; bases outside the gene matches: 7. The CDR3 totals 16 residues.